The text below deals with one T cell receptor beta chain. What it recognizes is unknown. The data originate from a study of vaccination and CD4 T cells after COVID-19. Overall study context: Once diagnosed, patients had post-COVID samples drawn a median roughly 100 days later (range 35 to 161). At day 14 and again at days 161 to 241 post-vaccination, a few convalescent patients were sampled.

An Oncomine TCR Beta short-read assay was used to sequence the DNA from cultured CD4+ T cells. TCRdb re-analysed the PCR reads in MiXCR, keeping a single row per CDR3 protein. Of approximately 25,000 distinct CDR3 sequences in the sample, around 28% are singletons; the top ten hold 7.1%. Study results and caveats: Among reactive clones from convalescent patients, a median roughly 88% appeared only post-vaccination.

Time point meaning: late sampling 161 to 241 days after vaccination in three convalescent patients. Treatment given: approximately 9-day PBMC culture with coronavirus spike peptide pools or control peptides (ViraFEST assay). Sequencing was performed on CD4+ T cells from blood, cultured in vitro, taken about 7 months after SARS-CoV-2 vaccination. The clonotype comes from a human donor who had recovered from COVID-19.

The CDR3 DNA reads TGTGCCAGCAGTTACTCGCTCGGGGGGGACACTGAAGCTTTCTTT. Translating gives CASSYSLGGDTEAFF. The rearrangement joins TRBV6-2 or TRBV6-3 to TRBJ1-1; possible D gene TRBD1, 5 bases. Trimming took off 0 bases at V and 3 bases at J, with 11 bases between the two ends. This CDR3 contains 15 residues. Per germline, CDR1 MNHEY and CDR2 SVGEGT.